A single sample is the source of the 10 T cell receptor beta chains below, sequenced in a study of cytomegalovirus exposure and HLA in healthy donors listed by TCRdb under 2017. Library preparation was by the immunoSEQ multiplex PCR assay. A mixture of 60 forward primers for TCR Vbeta segments and 13 reverse primers for TCR Jbeta segments was used in the multiplex PCR. What TCRdb holds here is the immuneACCESS table cut down to in-frame rearrangements. Part of the clones is not present; checked against another copy, under half of the missing clones reflect an unresolved V gene, and the others are unexplained. For this sample there are 160,000 or so clones; roughly 80% appear just once. The top ten clonotypes cover 3.5% to 4.5% of the sample. The specimen sequenced was PBMCs. The origin of the receptors is a young man in good health and CMV-seropositive.

In DNA form, the CDR3 reads TGTGCCAGCAGTTACGGAACCGGGACAGGGGAAGAAAAACTGTTTTTT. Translated: CASSYGTGTGEEKLFF. The chain joins TRBV6-5 to TRBJ1-4, with 10 bases lining up with TRBD1. The CDR3 extends over 16 amino acids. With 2 bases clipped from V and 8 bases from J, the junction kept 8 bases outside the gene matches. The germline V gene has CDR1 MNHEY and CDR2 SVGAGI.

This clone was seen more than once but under ten times. V is TRBV6-5 and J is TRBJ1-1, with 8 bases fitting TRBD1. CDR3 length: 14 residues. Germline CDR1 reads MNHEY; CDR2 reads SVGAGI. J was trimmed by 5 bases and V by 6 bases; bases with no gene match: 8. The CDR3 is CASSLGQGNTEAFF. In DNA, the CDR3 is TGTGCCAGCAGCCTAGGACAGGGTAATACTGAAGCTTTCTTT.

The chain has TRBV5-4 and TRBJ2-1, with unresolved D. Trimming left V 9 bases short and J 0 bases short, with 10 bases between. This CDR3 is built from 13 residues. Germline-derived CDR1 and CDR2 are SGHNT and YYREEE (reference sequence). CDR3 amino acids: CAIQSVSYNEQFF. In DNA form, the CDR3 reads TGTGCCATCCAGTCAGTCTCCTACAATGAGCAGTTCTTC.

The chain carries TRBV11-2 and TRBJ1-2; maybe TRBD1 (6 bases). From germline, CDR1 is SGHAT and CDR2 FQNNGV. V was clipped by 2 bases and J by 3 bases, with 10 bases between them. The CDR3 spans 14 residues. The CDR3 protein is CASSLRGQYYGYTF. Written as DNA, the CDR3 is TGTGCCAGCAGCTTAAGAGGACAGTACTATGGCTACACCTTC. Combining the CDR3 with reference TRBV11-2 and TRBJ1-2 gives the whole variable domain EAGVAQSPRYKIIEKRQSVAFWCNPISGHATLYWYQQILGQGPKLLIQFQNNGVVDDSQLPKDRFSAERLKGVDSTLKIQPAKLEDSAVYLCASSLRGQYYGYTFGSGTRLTVV.

The chain combines TRBV5-1 with TRBJ2-7, with TRBD1 identical over 12 bases. V shed 5 bases, J shed 5 bases, and the junction held 11 bases outside the gene matches. CDR3 length equals 16 residues. Germline V lookup: CDR1 SGHRS, CDR2 YFSETQ. CDR3 residues: CASRRMTGTGGNEQYF. CDR3 DNA sequence: TGCGCCAGCAGGCGTATGACCGGGACAGGGGGCAACGAGCAGTACTTC. The entire variable domain, with the rest obtained from reference TRBV5-1 and TRBJ2-7, is as follows: KAGVTQTPRYLIKTRGQQVTLSCSPISGHRSVSWYQQTPGQGLQFLFEYFSETQRNKGNFPGRFSGRQFSNSRSEMNVSTLELGDSALYLCASRRMTGTGGNEQYFGPGTRLTVT.

The rearrangement uses TRBV19 and TRBJ1-4, with 9 bases fitting TRBD1. J gave up 3 bases and V 9 bases, and 5 bases lay outside the gene matches. The CDR3 has 14 residues. Germline CDR1 reads LNHDA; CDR2 reads SQIVND (reference sequence). The CDR3 coding sequence is TGTGCCAGCTGTGACAGGGGGTCTAATGAAAAACTGTTTTTT. Translation: CASCDRGSNEKLFF. Drawing the rest from reference TRBV19 and TRBJ1-4, the complete variable domain is DGGITQSPKYLFRKEGQNVTLSCEQNLNHDAMYWYRQDPGQGLRLIYYSQIVNDFQKGDIAEGYSVSREKKESFPLTVTSAQKNPTAFYLCASCDRGSNEKLFFGSGTQLSVL.

The chain couples TRBV27 to TRBJ2-1; TRBD2 matches at 13 bases. CDR1 MNHEY and CDR2 SMNVEV come from the germline V gene (reference sequence). The CDR3 has 14 amino acids. V was clipped by 5 bases and J by 9 bases; unmatched bases: 4. CDR3: CASSPLAGGFEQFF. The DNA for the CDR3 is TGTGCCAGCAGTCCACTAGCGGGGGGGTTTGAGCAGTTCTTC.

The V call is TRBV4-1, the J call TRBJ2-1; 7 bases match TRBD1. Germline loops: CDR1 MGHRA, CDR2 YSYEKL. The CDR3 is 16 amino acids. J lost 3 bases, V lost 1 base, and 6 bases had no gene match. For the CDR3, the DNA is TGCGCCAGCAGCCAAGCCGGGACAGCCCTCTACAATGAGCAGTTCTTC. It yields the protein CASSQAGTALYNEQFF.

This clone was recorded once. The rearrangement links TRBV9 to TRBJ2-3; TRBD1 agrees at 7 bases. The J segment lost 5 bases and the V segment lost 0 bases, leaving 9 bases of the junction unmatched. The CDR3 totals 16 residues. Germline CDR1 and CDR2: SGDLS and YYNGEE. CDR3 in amino acids: CASSVAPTGRQDTQYF. CDR3 coding DNA: TGTGCCAGCAGCGTAGCCCCGACAGGGCGTCAAGATACGCAGTATTTT.

The chain uses TRBV6-1 and TRBJ1-6; 7 positions agree with TRBD1. The CDR3 consists of 13 residues. The junction had 1 base not matched to a gene; V was cut back by 2 bases and J by 9 bases. Germline loops: CDR1 MNHNS, CDR2 SASEGT. CDR3 region: CASSETGVSPLHF. Written as DNA, the CDR3 is TGTGCCAGCAGTGAAACAGGGGTTTCACCCCTCCACTTT.